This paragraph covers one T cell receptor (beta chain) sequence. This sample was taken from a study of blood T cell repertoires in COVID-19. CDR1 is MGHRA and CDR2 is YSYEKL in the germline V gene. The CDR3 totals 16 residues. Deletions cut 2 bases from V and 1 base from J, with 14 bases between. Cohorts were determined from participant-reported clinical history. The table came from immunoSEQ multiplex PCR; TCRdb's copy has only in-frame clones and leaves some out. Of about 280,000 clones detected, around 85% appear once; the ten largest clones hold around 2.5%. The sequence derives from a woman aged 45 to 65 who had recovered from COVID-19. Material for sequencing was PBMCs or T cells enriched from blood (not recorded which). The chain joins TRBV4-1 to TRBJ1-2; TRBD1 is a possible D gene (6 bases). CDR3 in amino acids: CASSQYNTGFNYGYTF. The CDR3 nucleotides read TGCGCCAGCAGCCAATATAACACAGGGTTTAACTATGGCTACACCTTC.